This note documents a single TCR beta chain sequence. Cohort 3 donors were reported recovered after two negative PCRs, clearance, or symptom resolution. The entry originates in a study of blood T cell repertoires in COVID-19. Data came from immunoSEQ multiplex PCR; TCRdb stores just in-frame clones and leaves some out. This sample has over 350,000 clones, with around nine tenths found just once. The sequenced material came from PBMCs or T cells enriched from blood (not recorded which). This clonotype was sampled from a woman between 50 and 59 years old who had recovered from COVID-19.

The CDR3 DNA reads TGTGCCAGCCAGCGGACTGGGGGGGGGCAGACCCAGTACTTC. Its protein is CASQRTGGGQTQYF. The J gene is TRBJ2-5, the V gene TRBV3-1 (or the pseudogene TRBV3-2); D may be TRBD2 (7 bases). Germline CDR1 LGHDT, CDR2 YNNKEL (reference sequence). V was cut by 8 bases and J by 6 bases, with 19 bases left in between. The CDR3 runs 14 residues.